This TCR beta chain was sequenced in a study of shared T cell receptors in the human thymus. Profiled with immunoSEQ multiplex PCR; TCRdb holds only in-frame clones, not every one. The data show about 660,000 clones, approximately 90% seen once. This CDR3 has 15 residues. V lost 3 bases and J lost 2; bases outside the gene matches: 6. Per the germline V gene, CDR1 is MDHEN and CDR2 is SYDVKM. This clone was observed once. This same sample was also part of a study on human thymus T cells. That study reports: During corrective heart surgery, resections were taken, and the thymus tissue came from them. Related research described strongly overlapping thymic repertoires in unrelated people.

The rearrangement links TRBV28 to TRBJ1-2, with 7 bases fitting TRBD1. Sample: thymocytes. The TCR was taken from a boy younger than two with a congenital heart defect. The CDR3: CASSFIWDRNYGYTF. The CDR3 DNA is TGTGCCAGCAGTTTTATCTGGGACAGAAACTATGGCTACACCTTC.